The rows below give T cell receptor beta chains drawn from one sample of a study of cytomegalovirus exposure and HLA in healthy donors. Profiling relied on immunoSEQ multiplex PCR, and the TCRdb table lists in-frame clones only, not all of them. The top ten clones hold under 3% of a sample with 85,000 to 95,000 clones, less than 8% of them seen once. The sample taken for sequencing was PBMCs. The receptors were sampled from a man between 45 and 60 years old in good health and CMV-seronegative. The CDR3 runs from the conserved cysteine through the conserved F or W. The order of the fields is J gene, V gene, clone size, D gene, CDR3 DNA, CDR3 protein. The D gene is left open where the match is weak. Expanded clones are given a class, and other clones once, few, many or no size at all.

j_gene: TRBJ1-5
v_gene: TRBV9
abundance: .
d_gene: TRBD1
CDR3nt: TGTGCCAGCAGCGTAATTGGCAGGGGGCAGGCTCAGCCCCAGCATTTT
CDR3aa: CASSVIGRGQAQPQHF

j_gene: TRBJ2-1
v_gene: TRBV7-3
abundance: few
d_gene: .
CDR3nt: TGTGCCAGCAGCTTAACCCTAGACGGTGAGCAGTTCTTC
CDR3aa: CASSLTLDGEQFF

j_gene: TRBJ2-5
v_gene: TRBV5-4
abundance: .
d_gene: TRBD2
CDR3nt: TGTGCCACCCAGGCAGGCCAGCGGGGGGGTGAGACCCAGTACTTC
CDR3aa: CATQAGQRGGETQYF

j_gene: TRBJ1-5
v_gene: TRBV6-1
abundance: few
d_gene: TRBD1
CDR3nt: TGTGCCAGCAGTGAAGGGACAGGGGGCGGTCAGCCCCAGCATTTT
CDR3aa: CASSEGTGGGQPQHF

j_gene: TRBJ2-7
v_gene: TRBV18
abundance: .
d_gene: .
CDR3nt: TGTGCCAGCTCACCAACCGACAGCGAGCAGTACTTC
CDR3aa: CASSPTDSEQYF

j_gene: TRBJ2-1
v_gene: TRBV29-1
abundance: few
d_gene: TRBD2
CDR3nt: TGCAGCTCCCGGACTAGCGACAATGAGCAGTTCTTC
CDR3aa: CSSRTSDNEQFF

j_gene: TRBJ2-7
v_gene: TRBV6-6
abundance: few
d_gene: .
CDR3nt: TGTGCCAGCACCCGGGACTCCGACTCCTACGAGCAGTACTTC
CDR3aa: CASTRDSDSYEQYF

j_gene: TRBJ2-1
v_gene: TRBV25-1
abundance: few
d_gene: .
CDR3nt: TGTGCCAGCAAAGGAGTAGCAGAGCAGTTCTTC
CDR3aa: CASKGVAEQFF

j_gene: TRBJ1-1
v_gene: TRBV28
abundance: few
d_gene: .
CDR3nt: TGTGCCAGCAGTTCGACCGACAGGCCTAGAGCTTTCTTT
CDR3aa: CASSSTDRPRAFF

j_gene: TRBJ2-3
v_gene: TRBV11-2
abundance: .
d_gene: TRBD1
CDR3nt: TGTGCCAGCAGCTTCTCCCGGTCACAGGGGGTCGCAGATACGCAGTATTTT
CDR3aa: CASSFSRSQGVADTQYF

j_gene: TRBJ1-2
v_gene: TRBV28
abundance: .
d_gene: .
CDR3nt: TGTGCCAGCAGTTTGGGAGGGGAGAGAGGGACCTACACCTTC
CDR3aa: CASSLGGERGTYTF

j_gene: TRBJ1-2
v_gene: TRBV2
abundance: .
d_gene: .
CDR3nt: TGTGCCAGCAGTAACAGGGAGCGTCATGGCTACACCTTC
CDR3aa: CASSNRERHGYTF

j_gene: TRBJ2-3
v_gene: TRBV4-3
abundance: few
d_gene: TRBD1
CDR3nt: TGCGCCAGCAGCCAAGGGTCAAAACTCAGGGGGACGGATACGCAGTATTTT
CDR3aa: CASSQGSKLRGTDTQYF

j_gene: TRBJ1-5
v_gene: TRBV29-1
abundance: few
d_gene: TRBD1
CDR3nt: TGCGGTCAGGGAGACAGGGGGCCCGATCAGCCCCAGCATTTT
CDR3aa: CGQGDRGPDQPQHF

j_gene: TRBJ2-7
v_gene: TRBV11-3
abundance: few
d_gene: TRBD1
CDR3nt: TGTGCCAGCAGCTTATCTGGGACAGGGCGACACGAGCAGTACTTC
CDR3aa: CASSLSGTGRHEQYF